This record covers a single T cell receptor (beta chain). The data stem from a study of blood T cell repertoires in COVID-19. Across the study: COVID-19 samples collected from the United States, Italy and Spain covered acute and convalescent phases.

Enrolled during active infection, Seattle patients were then followed longitudinally. Sequencing used immunoSEQ multiplex PCR; TCRdb keeps in-frame clones, though not all of them. This sample has roughly 200,000 clones, with over 65% found just once. This sequence originates from a person aged 65 to 85 with COVID-19, enrolled during active disease. Sequencing input: peripheral blood.

CDR3 sequence: CASREGQGAGQPQHF. DNA of the CDR3: TGTGCCAGCAGGGAGGGACAGGGGGCAGGACAGCCCCAGCATTTT. This chain joins TRBV6-6 and TRBJ1-5; 12 nucleotides match TRBD1. In germline, CDR1 is MNHNY, CDR2 SVGAGI (reference sequence). The junction had 7 bases not matched to a gene; V was cut back by 6 bases and J by 7 bases. The CDR3 spans 15 residues.